This T cell receptor (beta chain) originates from a study of cytomegalovirus exposure and HLA in healthy donors (dated 2017 in TCRdb). Regarding the research as a whole: An earlier analysis of more than 550 of the donors reported 250 to 300 Gb of sequence data and around 120 million unique TCR beta sequences obtained from 180 million or so T cells. Roughly 300 gigabases of sequencing data and tens of millions of unique TCR sequences were included in an early release covering about 700 HLA-typed donors. Among the roughly 390 genotyped donors, about 83% belonged to the genetic ancestry cluster associated with self-reported Caucasian donors. The study aimed to test whether cataloging public T cell receptors could reveal signatures of past pathogen exposure. The T cell repertoires of some 700 subjects were profiled by immunosequencing and related to cytomegalovirus serostatus. Along with the roughly 670-subject first cohort, a separate validation cohort of 120 different subjects was used. High-throughput TCR immunosequencing, statistical association of individual TCRs with disease status, and machine learning were combined to predict cytomegalovirus infection status. To study patterns of TCR occurrence, a later analysis re-analyzed previously published TCR beta repertoires from more than 550 donors and added high-resolution HLA genotyping. In the later analysis, no new phenotypic data were used to find candidate immune exposures; instead, reliance was placed on TCR beta sequences and their occurrence across donors. To decide whether each TCR beta V gene segment behaved as functional or pseudogenic, an earlier analysis of some 600 of the donors relied on high-throughput TCR beta sequencing. Donor age, sex, ethnicity and CMV serostatus were collected together with the repertoire data. A later genetic analysis took genome-wide SNP genotypes for about 55% of the roughly 670 donors and used that subset as a discovery cohort. Every repertoire in the discovery cohort had been generated on one and the same sequencing platform. HLA typing included class I and class II loci at four-digit resolution. The number of donors typed differed by locus, with about 629-630 for A, B, C, DRB1 and DQB1, around 500 for DQA1, 600 to 610 for DPA1, and around 460 for DPB1. A few DR-DQ haplotypes were treated as single units for association and clustering because of strong linkage in the cohort. On average, approximately 250,000 unique TCR beta nucleotide sequences were sequenced per donor among 300 to 500 genotyped donors of the cohort, with about 19% of those sequences being non-productive. General findings and caveats noted by the study authors: According to a later analysis, TCR association rates differed among HLA loci, with DRB1 alleles showing the most associated TCRs and HLA-C alleles showing the fewest. The authors suggested that the approach could potentially be generalized to other disease states and immunological phenotypes. The study gave a list of some 150 TCR beta chains associated with cytomegalovirus. Compared with the roughly 700-donor mean, donors in an Asian-associated ancestry cluster had fewer N-insertions in productive TCRs, according to a later genetic analysis. Presence/absence analyses assumed roughly uniform sequencing depth across donors, an assumption that may not hold. Because the 87-base-pair reads could not distinguish some IMGT-functional V segments, including TRBV6-2 and TRBV6-3, those segments were excluded. A cluster of highly shared sequence variants was judged likely to be a technical artifact of the sequencing pipeline. Compared with equally common non-associated chains, HLA-associated TCR beta chains in a later analysis were more clonally expanded and had lower generation probabilities. A later genetic analysis associated a missense DCLRE1C variant with V-gene and J-gene trimming of TCR beta chains, and an independent cohort replicated the association. When HLA alleles, especially DR and DQ, strongly co-occurred, TCR associations were difficult to assign to individual alleles. According to a later analysis, most CMV-associated TCR beta chains appeared to be HLA-restricted, and the HLA associations seemed to be driven largely by CMV exposure. While some public TCRs were present in many individuals, most TCR sequences turned up only very rarely across donors. Immune exposure information for the cohort was limited to CMV serostatus. The earlier analysis of nearly 600 of the donors excluded 15 to 20 rarely observed V segments, including chromosome 9 orphons, because counts were too low. The cohort was sequenced for TCR beta chains only, and without alpha or paired-chain data the features that could be detected were limited. Specific HLA alleles were associated with 18,000 or so TCR beta sequences at a false discovery rate of 0.05 in a later analysis. The classifier was reported to diagnose cytomegalovirus status with high specificity and sensitivity in both the original and validation cohorts. Because some donors lacked HLA typing at each locus, the association tests relied only on the typed subset. A few of the identified cytomegalovirus-associated TCR beta chains were confirmed in vitro to be specific for cytomegalovirus antigens. A further reported finding was that TCR beta sequences accurately predicted the HLA-A and HLA-B alleles for most subjects in the first cohort. Correlated functional status among segregating V segments might reflect linkage disequilibrium, but an unknown experimental factor could not be ruled out. A later analysis reported that several top co-occurrence clusters appeared linked to parvovirus B19, influenza, CMV and Epstein-Barr virus. An earlier analysis of approximately 530 of the donors showed that most TCR beta V segments appeared in productive rearrangements either about 90% or about 30% of the time, which broadly matched IMGT annotations.

The V and J ends are trimmed by 4 bases and 0 bases, leaving 16 bases between them. CDR1 and CDR2 were assigned from the germline V gene as ENHRY and SYGVKD. Spanning cysteine to phenylalanine, the CDR3 consists of 16 amino acids. Just the 48-base CDR3 DNA is kept, in frame starting at base 1. Libraries came from the immunoSEQ multiplex PCR assay. A mixture of 60 forward primers for TCR Vbeta segments and 13 reverse primers for TCR Jbeta segments was used in the multiplex PCR. Amplification of the CDR3 region of rearranged TCR beta genes was performed with a multiplex PCR assay on genomic DNA. The amplified TCR beta libraries were sequenced on the Illumina HiSeq System as 87-base-pair reads. From the authors' description of their analysis: A later analysis tallied 75 million to 95 million unique TCR beta chains across the 650 to 750 repertoires, and roughly 11 million of those chains were shared by two or more donors. Raw reads were error-corrected and collapsed into unique sequences by a nearest-neighbor algorithm in which closely related sequences were merged to remove PCR and sequencing errors. CDR3 sequences were aligned to IMGT reference sequences to assign V, D and J gene segments. For a sequence to be retained, a match of at least six nucleotides to both a V gene segment and a J gene segment was required. A rearrangement counted as productive if the CDR3 had no stop codons and remained in frame with V and J, and every other rearrangement counted as non-productive. CDR3 was defined according to IMGT convention as the region running from the second conserved V-encoded cysteine to the conserved J-encoded phenylalanine. In an earlier analysis of more than 550 of the donors, sequences lacking an unambiguous match to a single V gene segment were excluded. An earlier analysis of a few hundred of the donors called V segments functional above 56.7% productive rearrangements and segregating when the between-donor standard deviation exceeded 5%. A statistical classification framework was developed to diagnose cytomegalovirus status using the catalog of TCR beta chain sequences. In a later analysis, V and J genes were assigned by comparing TCR nucleotide sequences against IMGT/GENE-DB human TR gene sequences. The TCRdist pipeline was used in a later analysis to assign CDR3 sequences and most-parsimonious VDJ recombination scenarios. In a later analysis, every TCR beta chain was defined by the combination of its CDR3 amino acid sequence and its V-gene family, and reads without a unique V-gene family were dropped. A later analysis removed 450 to 600 highly shared, low-generation-probability nucleotide sequences to deal with suspected cross-contamination and a sequencing artifact. In a later analysis, a clonal expansion index was calculated for each public chain from normalized within-repertoire ranks of inferred template counts. In a later analysis, generation probabilities were computed using a VDJ recombination model fitted to out-of-frame rearrangements, and the results were checked against IGoR. A later analysis scored TCR-TCR, TCR-HLA and TCR-CMV co-occurrence with hypergeometric tests, applying a repertoire-size bias correction to TCR pairs. In a later analysis, false discovery rates were estimated by permuting HLA or CMV assignments 20 times. In a later analysis, co-occurring TCRs were grouped using DBSCAN, and TCRdist sequence similarity was added for clustering within HLA-allele-positive subsets. For co-occurrence clustering, repertoires with fewer than 30,000 or more than 120,000 public chains were excluded, along with several repertoires with anomalous nucleotide sharing. The clones in this table, taken by TCRdb from immuneACCESS, are in-frame only. Not every clone is retained; where verified, under half of the shortfall comes from an unresolved V gene, and the cause of the rest is unknown. V, J and clone size reflect that table, while D and trimming were determined from the DNA. This sample lists under 250,000 clones; 79% were detected once. The ten largest clonotypes hold approximately 4.4% of the sample.

As to this clone: Its binding antigen is unknown. Qualities for individual bases were not recorded, and no much larger clone is one base off.

The cohort was made up of 666 healthy bone marrow donors. All cohort members were sampled while nominally healthy, although unrecorded immune exposures were likely present. The donor tested CMV seropositive, placing the donor among the 250 to 300 seropositive members of the cohort. Each donor provided a peripheral blood sample, and peripheral blood mononuclear cells were used for TCR beta sequencing. The Qiagen DNeasy Blood Extraction Kit was used to extract genomic DNA from the blood cell samples. This sequence originates from a young woman in good health and CMV-seropositive. The chain joins TRBV10-3 to TRBJ2-7; TRBD2 is a weak D gene call, 6 bases matching. The sample comprised PBMCs. The CDR3 is CAISAFGGEGSYEQYF. Read as DNA, the sequence is TGTGCCATCAGTGCCTTCGGGGGTGAGGGCTCCTACGAGCAGTACTTC.